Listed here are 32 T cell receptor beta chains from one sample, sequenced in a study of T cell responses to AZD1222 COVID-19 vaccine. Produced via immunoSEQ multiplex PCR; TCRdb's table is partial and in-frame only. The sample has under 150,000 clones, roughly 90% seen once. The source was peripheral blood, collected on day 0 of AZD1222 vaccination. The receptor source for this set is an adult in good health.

This chain's CDR3 is CATSLPTNEKLFF. The CDR3 bases are TGTGCCACCAGCCTACCAACTAATGAAAAACTGTTTTTT. The J gene is TRBJ1-4, the V gene TRBV15; D remains unclear. Germline values: CDR1 LNHNV, CDR2 YYDKDF (reference sequence). The CDR3 has 13 amino acids. V was cut by 5 bases and J by 0 bases, with 4 bases left in between. Full variable domain (outside the CDR3, taken from reference TRBV15 and TRBJ1-4): DAMVIQNPRYQVTQFGKPVTLSCSQTLNHNVMYWYQQKSSQAPKLLFHYYDKDFNNEADTPDNFQSRRPNTSFCFLDIRSPGLGDTAMYLCATSLPTNEKLFFGSGTQLSVL.

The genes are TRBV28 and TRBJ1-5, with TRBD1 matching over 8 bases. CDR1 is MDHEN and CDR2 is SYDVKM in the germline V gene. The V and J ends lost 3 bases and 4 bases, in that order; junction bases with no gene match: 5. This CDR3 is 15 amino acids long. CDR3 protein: CASSFPGQVNQPQHF. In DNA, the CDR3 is TGTGCCAGCAGTTTTCCGGGACAGGTAAATCAGCCCCAGCATTTT.

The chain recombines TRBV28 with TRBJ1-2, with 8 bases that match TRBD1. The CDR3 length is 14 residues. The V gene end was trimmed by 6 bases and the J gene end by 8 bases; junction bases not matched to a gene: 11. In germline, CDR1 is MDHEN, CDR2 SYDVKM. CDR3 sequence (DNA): TGTGCCAGCAGCAATCTACAGGGGGTGGAAGGCTACACCTTC. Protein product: CASSNLQGVEGYTF.

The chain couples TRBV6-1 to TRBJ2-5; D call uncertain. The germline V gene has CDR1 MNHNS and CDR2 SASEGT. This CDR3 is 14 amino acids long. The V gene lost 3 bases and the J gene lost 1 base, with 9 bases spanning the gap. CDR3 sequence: CASSDEQVQETQYF. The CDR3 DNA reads TGTGCCAGCAGTGATGAGCAGGTCCAAGAGACCCAGTACTTC.

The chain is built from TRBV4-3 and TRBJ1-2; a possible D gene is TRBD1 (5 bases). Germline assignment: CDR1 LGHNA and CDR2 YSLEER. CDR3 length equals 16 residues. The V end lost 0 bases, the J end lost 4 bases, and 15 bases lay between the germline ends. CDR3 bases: TGCGCCAGCAGCCAAGATGGGGGACTTTCGCTCTATGGCTACACCTTC. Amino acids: CASSQDGGLSLYGYTF.

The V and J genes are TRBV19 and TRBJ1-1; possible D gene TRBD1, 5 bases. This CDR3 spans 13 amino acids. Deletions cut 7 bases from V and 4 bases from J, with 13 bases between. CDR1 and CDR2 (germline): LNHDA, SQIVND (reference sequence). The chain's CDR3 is CASKLPGGTEAFF. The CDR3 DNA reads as TGTGCCAGTAAGCTGCCCGGGGGCACTGAAGCTTTCTTT.

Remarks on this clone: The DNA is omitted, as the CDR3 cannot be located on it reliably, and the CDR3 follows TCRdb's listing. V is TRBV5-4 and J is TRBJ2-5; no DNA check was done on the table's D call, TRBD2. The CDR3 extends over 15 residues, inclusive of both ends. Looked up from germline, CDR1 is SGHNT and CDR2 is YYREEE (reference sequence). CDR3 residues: CASSLAAARDETQYF.

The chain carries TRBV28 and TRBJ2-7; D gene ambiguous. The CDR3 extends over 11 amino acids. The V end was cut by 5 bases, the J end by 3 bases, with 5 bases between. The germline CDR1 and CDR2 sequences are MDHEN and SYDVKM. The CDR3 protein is CASSNLYEQYF. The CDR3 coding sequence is TGTGCCAGCAGTAACCTCTACGAGCAGTACTTC.

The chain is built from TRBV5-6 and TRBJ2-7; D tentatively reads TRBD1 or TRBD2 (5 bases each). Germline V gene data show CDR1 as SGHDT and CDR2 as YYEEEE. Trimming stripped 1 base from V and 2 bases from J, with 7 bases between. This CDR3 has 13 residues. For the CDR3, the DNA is TGTGCCAGCAGCTTGCAGGGACCCTACGAGCAGTACTTC. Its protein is CASSLQGPYEQYF.

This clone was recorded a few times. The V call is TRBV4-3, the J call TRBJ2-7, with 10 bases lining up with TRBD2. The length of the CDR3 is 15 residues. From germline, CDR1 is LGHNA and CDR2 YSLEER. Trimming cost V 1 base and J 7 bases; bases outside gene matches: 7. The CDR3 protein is CASSQGLAGAKEQYF. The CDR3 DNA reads TGCGCCAGCAGCCAAGGCCTAGCGGGAGCGAAAGAGCAGTACTTC.

The CDR3 DNA follows: TGTGCCACCAGTGAGATACTAAGGGGACAGGAGAAAGAGACCCAGTACTTC. It translates to CATSEILRGQEKETQYF. This chain uses TRBV24-1 with TRBJ2-5, with 8 bases aligning to TRBD1. CDR3 length: 17 residues. V was pared by 4 bases and J by 3 bases, with 12 bases of the junction left unmatched. Per the germline V gene, CDR1 is KGHDR and CDR2 is SFDVKD.

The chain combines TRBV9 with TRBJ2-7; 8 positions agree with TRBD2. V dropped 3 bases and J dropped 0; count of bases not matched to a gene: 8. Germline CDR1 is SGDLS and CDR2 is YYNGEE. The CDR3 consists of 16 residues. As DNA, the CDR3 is TGTGCCAGCAGCGACGCCCCGAGCGGGAGCTCCTACGAGCAGTACTTC. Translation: CASSDAPSGSSYEQYF. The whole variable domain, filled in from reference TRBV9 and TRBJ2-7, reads DSGVTQTPKHLITATGQRVTLRCSPRSGDLSVYWYQQSLDQGLQFLIQYYNGEERAKGNILERFSAQQFPDLHSELNLSSLELGDSALYFCASSDAPSGSSYEQYFGPGTRLTVT.

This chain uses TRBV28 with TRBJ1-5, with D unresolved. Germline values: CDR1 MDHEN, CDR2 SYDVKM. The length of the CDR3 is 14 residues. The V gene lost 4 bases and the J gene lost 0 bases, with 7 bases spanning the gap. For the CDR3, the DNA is TGTGCCAGCAGTTCCCCCTCTAGCAATCAGCCCCAGCATTTT. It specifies CASSSPSSNQPQHF.

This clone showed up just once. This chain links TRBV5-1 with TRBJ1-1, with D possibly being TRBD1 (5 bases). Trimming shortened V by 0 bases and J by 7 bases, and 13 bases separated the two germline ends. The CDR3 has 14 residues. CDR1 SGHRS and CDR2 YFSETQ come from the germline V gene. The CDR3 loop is CASSLGSDSGEAFF. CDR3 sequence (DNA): TGCGCCAGCAGCTTGGGTTCTGACAGTGGTGAAGCTTTCTTT.

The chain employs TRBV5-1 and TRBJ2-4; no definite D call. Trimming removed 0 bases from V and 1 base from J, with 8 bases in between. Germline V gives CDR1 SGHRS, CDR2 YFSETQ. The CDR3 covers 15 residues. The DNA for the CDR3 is TGCGCCAGCAGCTTGGACAGTTTTGCCAAAAACATTCAGTACTTC. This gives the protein CASSLDSFAKNIQYF.

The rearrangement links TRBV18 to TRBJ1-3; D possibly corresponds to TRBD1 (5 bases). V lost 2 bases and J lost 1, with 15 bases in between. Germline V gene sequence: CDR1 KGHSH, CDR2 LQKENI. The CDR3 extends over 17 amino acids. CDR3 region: CASSPIGTGLSGNTIYF. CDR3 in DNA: TGTGCCAGCTCACCAATTGGAACAGGTTTATCTGGAAACACCATATATTTT.

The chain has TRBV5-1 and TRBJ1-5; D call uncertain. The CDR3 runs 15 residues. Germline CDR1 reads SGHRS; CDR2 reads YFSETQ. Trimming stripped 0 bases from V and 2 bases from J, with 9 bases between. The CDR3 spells CASSLDGFGNQPQHF. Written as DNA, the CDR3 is TGCGCCAGCAGCTTGGACGGATTCGGCAATCAGCCCCAGCATTTT.

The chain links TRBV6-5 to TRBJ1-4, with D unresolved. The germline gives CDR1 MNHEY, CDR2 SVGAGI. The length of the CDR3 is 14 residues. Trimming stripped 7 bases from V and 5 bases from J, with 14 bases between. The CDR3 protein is CASTNGVLNEKLFF. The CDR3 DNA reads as TGTGCCAGCACCAACGGGGTCCTGAATGAAAAACTGTTTTTT.

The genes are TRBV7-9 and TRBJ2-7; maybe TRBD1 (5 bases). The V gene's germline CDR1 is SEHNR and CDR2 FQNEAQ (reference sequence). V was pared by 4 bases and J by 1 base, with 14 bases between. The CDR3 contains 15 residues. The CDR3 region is CASSSNDRGSYEQYF. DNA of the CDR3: TGTGCCAGCAGCTCCAACGATAGGGGATCCTACGAGCAGTACTTC.

The CDR3 DNA is TGTGCCAGCAGGCGGAGCTCCTACAATGAGCAGTTCTTC. Protein sequence: CASRRSSYNEQFF. V is TRBV5-4 and J is TRBJ2-1; D call uncertain. Between the trimmed V and J ends, which lost 5 bases and 0 bases, there was a span of 6 bases. CDR1 and CDR2 (germline): SGHNT, YYREEE (reference sequence). The CDR3 totals 13 residues.

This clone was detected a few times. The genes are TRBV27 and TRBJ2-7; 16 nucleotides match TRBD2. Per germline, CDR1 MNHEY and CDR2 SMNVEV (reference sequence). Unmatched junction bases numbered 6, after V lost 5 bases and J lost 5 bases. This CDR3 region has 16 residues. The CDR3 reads CASSTTGLAGGDEQYF. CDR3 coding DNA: TGTGCCAGCAGTACAACGGGACTAGCGGGAGGGGACGAGCAGTACTTC.

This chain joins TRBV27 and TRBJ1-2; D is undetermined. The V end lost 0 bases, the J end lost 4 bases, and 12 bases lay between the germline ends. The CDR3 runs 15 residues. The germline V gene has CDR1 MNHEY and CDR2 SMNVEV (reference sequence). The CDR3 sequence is CASSLSIGGIYGYTF. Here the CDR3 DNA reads TGTGCCAGCAGTTTATCTATAGGCGGGATCTATGGCTACACCTTC.

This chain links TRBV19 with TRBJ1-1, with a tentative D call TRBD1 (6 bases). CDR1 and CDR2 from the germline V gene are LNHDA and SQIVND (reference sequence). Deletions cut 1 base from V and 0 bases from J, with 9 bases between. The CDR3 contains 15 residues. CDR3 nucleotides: TGTGCCAGTAGTATAGCTCCAGGGGTGAACACTGAAGCTTTCTTT. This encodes CASSIAPGVNTEAFF. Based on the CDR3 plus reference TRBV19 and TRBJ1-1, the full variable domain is DGGITQSPKYLFRKEGQNVTLSCEQNLNHDAMYWYRQDPGQGLRLIYYSQIVNDFQKGDIAEGYSVSREKKESFPLTVTSAQKNPTAFYLCASSIAPGVNTEAFFGQGTRLTVV.

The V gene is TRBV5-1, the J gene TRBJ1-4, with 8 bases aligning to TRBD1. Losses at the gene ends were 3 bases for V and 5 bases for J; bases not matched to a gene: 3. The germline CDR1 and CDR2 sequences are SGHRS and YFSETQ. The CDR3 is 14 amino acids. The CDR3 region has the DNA TGCGCCAGCAGCTCGGACAGGGCAAATGAAAAACTGTTTTTT. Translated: CASSSDRANEKLFF.

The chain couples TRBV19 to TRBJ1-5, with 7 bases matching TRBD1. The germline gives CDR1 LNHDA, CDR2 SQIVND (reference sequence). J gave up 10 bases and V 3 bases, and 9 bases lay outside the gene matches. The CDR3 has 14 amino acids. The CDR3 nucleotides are TGTGCCAGTAGTATTAGAGGGGGCGACCGACCCCAGCATTTT. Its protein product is CASSIRGGDRPQHF.

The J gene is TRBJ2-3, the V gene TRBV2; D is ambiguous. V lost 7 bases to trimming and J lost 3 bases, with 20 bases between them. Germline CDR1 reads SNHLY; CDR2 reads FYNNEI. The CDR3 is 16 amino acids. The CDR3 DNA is TGTGCCAGCACCGATGGGCAGTCAGAGGCGACAGATACGCAGTATTTT. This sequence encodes CASTDGQSEATDTQYF.

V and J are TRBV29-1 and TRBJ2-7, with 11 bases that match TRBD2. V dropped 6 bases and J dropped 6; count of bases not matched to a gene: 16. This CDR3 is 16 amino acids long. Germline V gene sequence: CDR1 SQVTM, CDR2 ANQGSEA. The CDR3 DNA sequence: TGCAGCGTATTAACTCGTATAGCGGGAGGGCTTGGCGAGCAGTACTTC. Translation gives CSVLTRIAGGLGEQYF.

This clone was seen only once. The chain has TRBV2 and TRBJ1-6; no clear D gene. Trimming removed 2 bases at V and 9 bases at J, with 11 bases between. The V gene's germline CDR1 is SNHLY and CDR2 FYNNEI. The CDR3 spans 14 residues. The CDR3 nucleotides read TGTGCCAGCAGTGAAAGGAGGATGGGTTCACCCCTCCACTTT. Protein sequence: CASSERRMGSPLHF.

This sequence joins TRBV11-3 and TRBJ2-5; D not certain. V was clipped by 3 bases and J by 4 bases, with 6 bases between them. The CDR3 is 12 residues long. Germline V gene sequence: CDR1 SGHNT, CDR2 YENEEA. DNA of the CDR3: TGTGCCAGCAGCTTCGGGCGAGAGACCCAGTACTTC. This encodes CASSFGRETQYF.

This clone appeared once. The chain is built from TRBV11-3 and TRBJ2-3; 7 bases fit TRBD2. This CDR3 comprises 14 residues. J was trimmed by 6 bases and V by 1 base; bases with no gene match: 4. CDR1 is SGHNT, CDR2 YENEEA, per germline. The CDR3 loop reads CASSLGGAGDTQYF. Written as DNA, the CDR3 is TGTGCCAGCAGCTTAGGGGGAGCGGGGGATACGCAGTATTTT. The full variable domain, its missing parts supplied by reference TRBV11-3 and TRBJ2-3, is EAGVVQSPRYKIIEKKQPVAFWCNPISGHNTLYWYLQNLGQGPELLIRYENEEAVDDSQLPKDRFSAERLKGVDSTLKIQPAELGDSAVYLCASSLGGAGDTQYFGPGTRLTVL.

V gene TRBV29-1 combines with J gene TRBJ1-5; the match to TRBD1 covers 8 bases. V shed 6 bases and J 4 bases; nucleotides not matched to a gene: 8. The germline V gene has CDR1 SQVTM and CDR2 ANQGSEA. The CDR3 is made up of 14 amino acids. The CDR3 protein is CSVATGARNQPQHF. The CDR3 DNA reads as TGCAGCGTGGCGACAGGGGCAAGGAATCAGCCCCAGCATTTT.

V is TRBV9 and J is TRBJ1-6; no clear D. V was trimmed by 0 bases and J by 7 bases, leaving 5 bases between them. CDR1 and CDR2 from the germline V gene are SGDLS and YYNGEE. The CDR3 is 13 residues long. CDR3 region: CASSVEVNSPLHF. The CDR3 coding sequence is TGTGCCAGCAGCGTAGAAGTGAATTCACCCCTCCACTTT.